These 2 T cell receptor beta chains share one sample of origin, sequenced in a study of cytomegalovirus exposure and HLA in healthy donors. The PCR was carried out with 60 Vbeta primers and 13 Jbeta primers. Libraries were prepared by immunoSEQ multiplex PCR; TCRdb keeps only in-frame clonotypes and omits some of them. This sample carries some 120,000 clones, roughly four fifths of them seen once, and the ten largest clones take over 20%. The material sequenced was PBMCs. The receptor set was obtained from a man aged 25 to 45 in good health and CMV-seropositive.

The chain couples TRBV11-2 to TRBJ1-1, with D hard to call. Trimming pared 0 bases from V and 5 bases from J, leaving 7 bases between. CDR3 length equals 13 residues. Germline V lookup: CDR1 SGHAT, CDR2 FQNNGV. CDR3 loop: CASSLDSGTEAFF. CDR3 DNA: TGTGCCAGCAGCTTAGATTCGGGAACTGAAGCTTTCTTT.

V usage is TRBV5-4 and J usage is TRBJ2-5, with TRBD1 identical over 9 bases. V dropped 0 bases and J dropped 5; count of bases not matched to a gene: 5. This CDR3 has 15 residues. Germline CDR1 is SGHNT and CDR2 is YYREEE (reference sequence). CDR3 nucleotide sequence: TGTGCCAGCAGCTTGGTAGGGGACAGGGTCGAGACCCAGTACTTC. As protein: CASSLVGDRVETQYF. Together with reference TRBV5-4 and TRBJ2-5, the CDR3 gives the full variable domain: ETGVTQSPTHLIKTRGQQVTLRCSSQSGHNTVSWYQQALGQGPQFIFQYYREEENGRGNFPPRFSGLQFPNYSSELNVNALELDDSALYLCASSLVGDRVETQYFGPGTRLLVL.